This TCR beta chain was observed in a study of T cells in Graves' hyperthyroidism and ophthalmopathy (dated by TCRdb to between 2018 and 2020). Describing the broader study: Peripheral blood was collected at initial diagnosis, before any treatment. To identify distinguishing TCR V-J signatures, a discovery cohort of 90 to 100 patients was used, comprising under 45 with Graves' ophthalmopathy and approximately 58 with stable Graves' hyperthyroidism. An independent validation cohort of around 19 hyperthyroidism patients and 17 patients who later progressed to ophthalmopathy tested prospective prediction of ophthalmopathy. For training and testing, the roughly 97 patients in the discovery cohort were randomly divided in a 7:3 ratio. Thyroid tissue and blood T-cell repertoires from more than 5 Graves' hyperthyroidism patients were also compared in the study. Following sampling, methimazole starting at 30 mg daily was given to hyperthyroidism patients, and high-dose intravenous methylprednisolone was given to ophthalmopathy patients. TCR Vbeta CDR3 sequencing of some 140 peripheral blood samples (over 40 ophthalmopathy, 75 to 80 hyperthyroidism and some 17 progressor patients) is reported in the paper. Here is what the overall study found, with its caveats: In cross-validation, a model built on a 13 V-J signature told ophthalmopathy apart from stable hyperthyroidism with 85% to 90% sensitivity and approximately 84% specificity, and in testing the same model reached 80%/75%. Blood samples also contained most of the expanded thyroid clonotypes (frequency above 0.001), which suggests that blood repertoires may reflect thyroid immune responses. No statistical method was used to set the sample size in advance, and investigators knew the group allocation. In validation, the model predicted progression to ophthalmopathy with over 65% sensitivity and roughly 75% specificity, a median of around 6.6 months before onset.

The TCR beta CDR3 regions were amplified from RNA transcripts. For the first round of RT-PCR on the TCR CDR3, the HTBI primer set was used together with the Qiagen OneStep RT-PCR kit. The libraries were constructed in a second round of multiplex PCR and then size-selected and purified. Libraries were sequenced paired-end with 100 bp reads on an Illumina HiSeq2000. As for how the authors treated the data: Raw data were processed with SOAPnuke, discarding reads with adapters, uncalled bases, mean Phred below 15, or no exact constant-primer or identifier match. COPE v1.2.5 was used to merge the high-quality paired reads, and each unique nucleotide sequence was defined as a clonotype. MiTCR v1.1 was used to align clonotypes to the IMGT TRBV, TRBD and TRBJ reference segments. The analysis was restricted to V-J combinations with a frequency above 0.0001, which together covered 98% to 99.2% of the repertoires. A TCS score was defined as the ratio of F50 (clonal expansion) to E x V (chaos), with BLOSUM62-based TCRdist applied between CDR3 peptides within each V-J. Welch's t-statistics and random forest reduced roughly 530 V-J features to roughly 13, which were used in a naive Bayes classifier (R e1071). Starting from the raw public reads, TCRdb applied fastp trimming at Q25, assembled clones with MiXCR and retained in-frame beta chains. CDR3 protein duplicates are merged, each entry listing the most common genes and DNA. The V and J calls and clone size are TCRdb's, not the authors'. The sample table records approximately 600,000 distinct CDR3 sequences; about a fifth of these occur just once. The ten most abundant clones make up roughly a third of the sample.

CDR1 and CDR2, looked up from the germline V gene, are MNHNS and SASEGT. V loses 6 bases, J loses 7 bases, and the germline ends lie 4 bases apart. Including the terminal cysteine and phenylalanine, the CDR3 comprises 11 residues. Only the CDR3 DNA stays, 33 bases, in frame from base 1. Ophthalmopathy patients had moderately to severely active disease, with a Clinical Activity Score of 3 or more, a NOSPECS grade of 4 or more, and a disease duration of less than 3 months. Exclusion was applied to patients with uncontrolled infections, other autoimmune diseases, pregnancy or lactation. Diagnoses were established on the basis of clinical symptoms, serum thyroxine and TRAb, thyroid ultrasound, and orbital computed tomography. Ficoll-Paque density gradient centrifugation was used to isolate PBMCs from around 10 ml of fresh peripheral blood. Trizol reagent was used to extract total RNA, and RNA quality was then checked on an Agilent 2100 Bioanalyzer.

The sample holds a few counts of this clonotype. The antigen this receptor binds is unknown. The sample holds no much larger clone one base away, and base qualities are not on file. The chain employs TRBV6-1 and TRBJ1-6, with the D gene not confidently named. Specimen: blood. The source of this sequence is a man aged 25 to 40 with Graves' ophthalmopathy. CDR3 reads: CASRSNSPLHF. At the DNA level, the sequence is TGTGCCAGCAGGTCCAATTCACCCCTCCACTTT.